The 21 T cell receptor beta chains reported below all come from one sample, sequenced in a study of T cell responses to AZD1222 COVID-19 vaccine. This table comes from immunoSEQ multiplex PCR, and its TCRdb copy is limited to in-frame clones, with some not included. The profile shows 80,000 to 100,000 clones, roughly 86% of them singletons. The material sequenced was peripheral blood, taken on day 0 of AZD1222 vaccination. Every receptor here comes from an adult in good health.

This chain joins TRBV14 and TRBJ2-1; D is unresolved. The V and J ends lost 0 bases and 4 bases respectively, with 16 bases between them. The CDR3 length is 17 residues. CDR1 is SGHDN, CDR2 FVKESK, per germline. CDR3 region: CASSQDGRTWGYNEQFF. The CDR3 DNA sequence: TGTGCCAGCAGCCAAGACGGAAGAACATGGGGATACAATGAGCAGTTCTTC.

This clone was picked up one time. The rearrangement uses TRBV5-1 and TRBJ1-1; D might be TRBD1 (5 bases). V was cut by 0 bases and J by 6 bases, with 9 bases left in between. Germline V lookup: CDR1 SGHRS, CDR2 YFSETQ. The CDR3 is 13 amino acids. The CDR3, as DNA: TGCGCCAGCAGCTTGGCGGGACGGTCTGAAGCTTTCTTT. Encoded protein: CASSLAGRSEAFF.

The rearrangement joins TRBV9 to TRBJ2-1; D is perhaps TRBD2 (6 bases). The CDR3 is made up of 15 amino acids. CDR1 and CDR2 from the germline V gene are SGDLS and YYNGEE. V shed 0 bases and J shed 4 bases, with 11 bases lying between them. In DNA, the CDR3 is TGTGCCAGCAGCGTAGGGGGAGGAGGGTACAATGAGCAGTTCTTC. Translated, it gives CASSVGGGGYNEQFF.

The gene calls are TRBV24-1 and TRBJ2-3; a weak D match, TRBD2 (5 bases). This CDR3 is built from 16 residues. V was pared by 3 bases and J by 5 bases, with 17 bases between. CDR1 is KGHDR and CDR2 is SFDVKD in the germline V gene. Here the CDR3 reads CATSDADSEEGDTQYF. For the CDR3, the DNA is TGTGCCACCAGTGATGCGGACTCGGAAGAGGGAGATACGCAGTATTTT.

V is TRBV3-1 (or the pseudogene TRBV3-2) and J is TRBJ1-2; D gene ambiguous. CDR1 and CDR2 from the germline V gene are LGHDT and YNNKEL (reference sequence). Trimming shortened V by 1 base and J by 6 bases, and 9 bases separated the two germline ends. This CDR3 has 13 residues. Here the CDR3 DNA reads TGTGCCAGCAGCCAAGTTAATAGCCATGGCTACACCTTC. It specifies CASSQVNSHGYTF.

The chain carries TRBV18 and TRBJ1-1, with no clear D. The CDR3 totals 13 residues. CDR1 is KGHSH and CDR2 is LQKENI in the germline V gene. V dropped 3 bases and J dropped 1 base, with 6 bases sitting between them. CDR3 bases: TGTGCCAGCTCACCTGGCAGGAACACTGAAGCTTTCTTT. Translation: CASSPGRNTEAFF.

The chain is built from TRBV24-1 and TRBJ2-3, with 14 bases matching TRBD2. CDR3 length: 17 residues. The V and J ends lost 4 bases and 4 bases, in that order; junction bases with no gene match: 6. The germline V gene encodes CDR1 KGHDR and CDR2 SFDVKD. The CDR3 is CATSDPGTSGRADTQYF. The DNA of the CDR3 is TGTGCCACCAGTGACCCCGGGACTAGCGGGAGAGCAGATACGCAGTATTTT.

V gene TRBV29-1 combines with J gene TRBJ2-1; unclear D gene. V was trimmed by 0 bases and J by 5 bases, leaving 11 bases between them. This CDR3 contains 14 residues. Germline V gene data show CDR1 as SQVTM and CDR2 as ANQGSEA. CDR3 sequence (DNA): TGCAGCGTTGAAGATTTTGGGCCGAACAATGAGCAGTTCTTC. Its protein product is CSVEDFGPNNEQFF.

This clone was seen a few times. The CDR3 protein is CAISEAGAGELFF. DNA of the CDR3: TGTGCCATCAGTGAGGCGGGAGCCGGGGAGCTGTTTTTT. J is TRBJ2-2 and V is TRBV10-3, with TRBD2 matching 7 bases. The CDR3 length is 13 residues. V gave up 2 bases and J gave up 6 bases; unmatched junction bases: 0. Germline-derived CDR1 and CDR2 are ENHRY and SYGVKD.

The rearrangement uses TRBV28 and TRBJ1-3, with TRBD1 matching 10 bases. V shed 6 bases and J 11 bases; nucleotides not matched to a gene: 10. The CDR3 consists of 14 residues. Germline-derived CDR1 and CDR2 are MDHEN and SYDVKM. This CDR3 reads CASSPGQGLRAIYF. In nucleotides, the CDR3 is TGTGCCAGCAGCCCGGGACAGGGGTTAAGGGCCATATATTTT.

The rearrangement uses TRBV7-9 and TRBJ1-5; TRBD1 matches 8 bases. Germline trimming cut 5 bases from V and 8 bases from J; bases unmatched to any gene: 11. CDR3 length: 15 residues. CDR1 is SEHNR and CDR2 is FQNEAQ in the germline V gene (reference sequence). CDR3: CASSRDRLDVEPQHF. In DNA form, the CDR3 reads TGTGCCAGCAGCCGGGACAGGTTAGATGTAGAGCCCCAGCATTTT.

This clone has a single count. This chain joins TRBV11-2 and TRBJ1-5, with no clear D. CDR3 length: 16 residues. Germline CDR1 SGHAT, CDR2 FQNNGV. Trimming took off 1 base at V and 0 bases at J, with 10 bases between the two ends. The CDR3: CASSLVDLYSNQPQHF. CDR3 sequence (DNA): TGTGCCAGCAGCTTAGTGGATCTATATAGCAATCAGCCCCAGCATTTT.

The V and J genes are TRBV28 and TRBJ1-1; D call uncertain. Looked up from germline, CDR1 is MDHEN and CDR2 is SYDVKM. The CDR3 is made up of 13 amino acids. V dropped 7 bases and J dropped 0 bases, with 9 bases sitting between them. This CDR3 reads CASTLSLNTEAFF. The CDR3 DNA is TGTGCCAGCACTCTTTCCCTGAACACTGAAGCTTTCTTT.

This chain links TRBV3-1 (or the pseudogene TRBV3-2) with TRBJ2-1; D not certain. From germline, CDR1 is LGHDT and CDR2 YNNKEL (reference sequence). There are 12 residues in the CDR3. V lost 7 bases, J lost 6 bases, and 10 bases lay in between. CDR3 sequence (DNA): TGTGCCAGCACCGCTATGACCAATGAGCAGTTCTTC. Encoded protein: CASTAMTNEQFF.

The rearrangement joins TRBV9 to TRBJ2-5, with D maybe TRBD1 (5 bases). Germline assignment: CDR1 SGDLS and CDR2 YYNGEE. Trimming took 3 bases from V and 4 from J, leaving 19 bases between them. The CDR3 is made up of 16 amino acids. CDR3 sequence: CASSDHEDTERETQYF. CDR3 nucleotides: TGTGCCAGCAGCGACCACGAGGACACTGAAAGAGAGACCCAGTACTTC.

There are a few counts of this clone. This chain connects TRBV5-1 to TRBJ2-3, with TRBD2 identical over 9 bases. Germline CDR1 SGHRS, CDR2 YFSETQ. Germline trimming cut 0 bases from V and 5 bases from J; bases unmatched to any gene: 4. The CDR3 is 15 residues long. The CDR3 protein is CASSLVGLALDTQYF. CDR3 bases: TGCGCCAGCAGCTTGGTGGGACTAGCATTAGATACGCAGTATTTT.

The rearrangement uses TRBV9 and TRBJ2-5; 11 nucleotides align to TRBD2. CDR3 length: 16 amino acids. Per the germline V gene, CDR1 is SGDLS and CDR2 is YYNGEE. V lost 4 bases to trimming and J lost 3 bases; unmatched junction nucleotides: 8. The CDR3 DNA follows: TGTGCCAGCAGCCAAGCCGTAGCGGGAGGGGAAGAGACCCAGTACTTC. Translated, it gives CASSQAVAGGEETQYF.

In its sample, this clone was seen a few times. The J gene is TRBJ2-7, the V gene TRBV9; TRBD2 is a possible D gene (5 bases). Per the germline V gene, CDR1 is SGDLS and CDR2 is YYNGEE. V lost 1 base and J lost 3, with 8 bases in between. This CDR3 spans 13 amino acids. CDR3 region: CASSVNGDYEQYF. As DNA, the CDR3 is TGTGCCAGCAGCGTAAACGGGGACTACGAGCAGTACTTC. Looking up the rest from reference TRBV9 and TRBJ2-7 gives the full variable domain: DSGVTQTPKHLITATGQRVTLRCSPRSGDLSVYWYQQSLDQGLQFLIQYYNGEERAKGNILERFSAQQFPDLHSELNLSSLELGDSALYFCASSVNGDYEQYFGPGTRLTVT.

The V gene is TRBV5-4, the J gene TRBJ2-7, with 7 bases that match TRBD1. The CDR3 length is 14 residues. The ends lost 0 bases at V and 2 bases at J; junction bases unmatched: 2. CDR1 and CDR2 from the germline V gene are SGHNT and YYREEE (reference sequence). CDR3 coding DNA: TGTGCCAGCAGCTTGGATCAGGGGGCCTACGAGCAGTACTTC. It translates to CASSLDQGAYEQYF. The full variable domain, rest sourced from reference TRBV5-4 and TRBJ2-7, is ETGVTQSPTHLIKTRGQQVTLRCSSQSGHNTVSWYQQALGQGPQFIFQYYREEENGRGNFPPRFSGLQFPNYSSELNVNALELDDSALYLCASSLDQGAYEQYFGPGTRLTVT.

The chain uses TRBV5-8 and TRBJ1-5; D remains unclear. This CDR3 has 15 residues. V was trimmed by 4 bases and J by 0 bases, leaving 11 bases between them. The V gene's germline CDR1 is SGHTS and CDR2 YDEGEE. The CDR3 sequence: CASSQETHSNQPQHF. In DNA form, the CDR3 reads TGTGCCAGCAGCCAGGAGACCCATAGCAATCAGCCCCAGCATTTT.

The chain links TRBV6-5 to TRBJ2-3; 10 positions match TRBD1. V was pared by 2 bases and J by 12 bases, with 5 bases of the junction left unmatched. The CDR3 is 13 residues long. CDR1 and CDR2 (germline): MNHEY, SVGAGI. CDR3: CASSYGDRGLQYF. In DNA form, the CDR3 reads TGTGCCAGCAGTTACGGGGACAGGGGCCTTCAGTATTTT.